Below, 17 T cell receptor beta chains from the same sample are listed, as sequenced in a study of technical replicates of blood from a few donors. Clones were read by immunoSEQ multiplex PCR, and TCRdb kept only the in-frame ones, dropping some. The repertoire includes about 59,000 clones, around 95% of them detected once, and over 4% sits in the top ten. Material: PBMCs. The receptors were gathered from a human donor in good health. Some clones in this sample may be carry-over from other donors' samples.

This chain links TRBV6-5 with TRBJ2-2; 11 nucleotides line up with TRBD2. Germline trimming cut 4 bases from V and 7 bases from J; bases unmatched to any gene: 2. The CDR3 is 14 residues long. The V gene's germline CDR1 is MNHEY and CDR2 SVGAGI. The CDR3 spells CASSLTSGNGELFF. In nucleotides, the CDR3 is TGTGCCAGCAGTTTGACTAGCGGGAACGGGGAGCTGTTTTTT.

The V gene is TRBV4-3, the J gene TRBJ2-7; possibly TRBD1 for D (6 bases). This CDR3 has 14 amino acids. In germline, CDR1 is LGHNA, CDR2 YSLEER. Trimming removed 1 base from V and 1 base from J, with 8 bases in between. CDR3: CASSQGRGSYEQYF. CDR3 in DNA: TGCGCCAGCAGCCAAGGAAGGGGGTCCTACGAGCAGTACTTC.

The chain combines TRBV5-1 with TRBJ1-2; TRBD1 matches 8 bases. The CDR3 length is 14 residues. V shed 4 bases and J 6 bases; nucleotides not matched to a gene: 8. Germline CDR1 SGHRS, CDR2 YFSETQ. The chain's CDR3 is CASSPKGQVNGYTF. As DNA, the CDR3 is TGCGCCAGCAGCCCCAAGGGACAGGTGAATGGCTACACCTTC.

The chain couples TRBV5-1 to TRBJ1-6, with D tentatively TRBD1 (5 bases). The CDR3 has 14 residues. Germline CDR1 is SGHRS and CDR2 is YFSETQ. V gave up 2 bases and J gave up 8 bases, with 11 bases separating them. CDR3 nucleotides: TGCGCCAGCAGCTTCCAGGGTTGGGATTCACCCCTCCACTTT. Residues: CASSFQGWDSPLHF.

CDR3 loop: CASTETRYNEQFF. The CDR3 coding sequence is TGTGCCAGCACCGAGACTCGGTACAATGAGCAGTTCTTC. This chain links TRBV6-5 with TRBJ2-1; D gene unclear. The CDR3 has 13 amino acids. Germline V gene data show CDR1 as MNHEY and CDR2 as SVGAGI. V was shortened by 7 bases and J by 4 bases, with 11 bases between the two germline ends.

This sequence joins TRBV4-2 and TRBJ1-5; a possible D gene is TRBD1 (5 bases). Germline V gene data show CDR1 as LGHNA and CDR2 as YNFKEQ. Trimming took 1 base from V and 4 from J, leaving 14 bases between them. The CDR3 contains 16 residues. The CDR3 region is CASSQAGQGINQPQHF. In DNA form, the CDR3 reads TGTGCCAGCAGCCAAGCGGGCCAGGGTATTAATCAGCCCCAGCATTTT.

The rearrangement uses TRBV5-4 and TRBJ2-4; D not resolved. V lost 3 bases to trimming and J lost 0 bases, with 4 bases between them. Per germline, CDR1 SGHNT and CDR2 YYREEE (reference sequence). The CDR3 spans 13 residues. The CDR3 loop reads CASSSLAKNIQYF. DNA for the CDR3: TGTGCCAGCAGCTCACTAGCCAAAAACATTCAGTACTTC.

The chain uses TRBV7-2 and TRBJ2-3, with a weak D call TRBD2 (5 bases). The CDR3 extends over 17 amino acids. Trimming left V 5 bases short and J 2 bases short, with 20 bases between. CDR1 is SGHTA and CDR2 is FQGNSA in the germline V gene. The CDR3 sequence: CASSPTYGVGNTDTQYF. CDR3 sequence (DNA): TGTGCCAGCAGCCCGACGTACGGGGTGGGAAACACAGATACGCAGTATTTT.

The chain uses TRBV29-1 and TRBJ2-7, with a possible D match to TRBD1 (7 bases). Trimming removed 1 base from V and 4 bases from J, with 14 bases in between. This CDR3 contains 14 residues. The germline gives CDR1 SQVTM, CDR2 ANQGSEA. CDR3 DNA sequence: TGCAGCGTTGAAGGGGCAGGGGGGTTTTACGAGCAGTACTTC. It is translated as CSVEGAGGFYEQYF.

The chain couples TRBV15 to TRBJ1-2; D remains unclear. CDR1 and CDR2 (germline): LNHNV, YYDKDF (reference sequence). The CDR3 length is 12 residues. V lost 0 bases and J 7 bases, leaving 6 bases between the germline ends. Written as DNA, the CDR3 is TGTGCCACCAGCAGAGATAGCGGTGGCTACACCTTC. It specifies CATSRDSGGYTF. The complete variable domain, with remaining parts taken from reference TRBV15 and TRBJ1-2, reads DAMVIQNPRYQVTQFGKPVTLSCSQTLNHNVMYWYQQKSSQAPKLLFHYYDKDFNNEADTPDNFQSRRPNTSFCFLDIRSPGLGDTAMYLCATSRDSGGYTFGSGTRLTVV.

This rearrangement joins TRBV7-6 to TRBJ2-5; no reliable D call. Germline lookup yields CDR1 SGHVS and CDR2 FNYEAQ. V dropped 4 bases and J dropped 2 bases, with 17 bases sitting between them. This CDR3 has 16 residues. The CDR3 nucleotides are TGTGCCAGCAGCTCCCTGGGCTTTCAAGGACAAGAGACCCAGTACTTC. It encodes CASSSLGFQGQETQYF. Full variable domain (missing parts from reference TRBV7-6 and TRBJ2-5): GAGVSQSPRYKVTKRGQDVALRCDPISGHVSLYWYRQALGQGPEFLTYFNYEAQQDKSGLPNDRFSAERPEGSISTLTIQRTEQRDSAMYRCASSSLGFQGQETQYFGPGTRLLVL.

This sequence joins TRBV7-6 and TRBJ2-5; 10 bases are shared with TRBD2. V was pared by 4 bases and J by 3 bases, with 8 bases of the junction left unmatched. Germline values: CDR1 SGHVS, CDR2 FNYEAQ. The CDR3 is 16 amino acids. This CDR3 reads CASSSFAAGGKETQYF. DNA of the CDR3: TGTGCCAGCAGCTCTTTCGCAGCGGGAGGGAAAGAGACCCAGTACTTC.

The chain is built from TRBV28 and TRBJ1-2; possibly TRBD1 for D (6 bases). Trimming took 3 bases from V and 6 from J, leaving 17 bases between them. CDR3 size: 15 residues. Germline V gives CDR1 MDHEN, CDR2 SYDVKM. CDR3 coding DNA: TGTGCCAGCAGTTTGTTTACTGGGACACTTCATGGCTACACCTTC. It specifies CASSLFTGTLHGYTF.

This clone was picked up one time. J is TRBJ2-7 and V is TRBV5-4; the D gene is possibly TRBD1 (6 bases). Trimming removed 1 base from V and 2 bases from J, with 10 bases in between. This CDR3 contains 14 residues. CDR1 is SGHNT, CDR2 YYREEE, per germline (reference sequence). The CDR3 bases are TGTGCCAGCAGCTTGACCGGGACACCCTACGAGCAGTACTTC. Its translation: CASSLTGTPYEQYF.

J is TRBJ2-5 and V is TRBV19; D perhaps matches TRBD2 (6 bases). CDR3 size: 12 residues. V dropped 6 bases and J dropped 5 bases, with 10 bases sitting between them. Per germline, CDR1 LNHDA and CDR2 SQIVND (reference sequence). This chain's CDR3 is CASSSRGETQYF. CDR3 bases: TGTGCCAGTAGCTCCCGGGGGGAGACCCAGTACTTC. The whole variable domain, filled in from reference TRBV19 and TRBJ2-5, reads DGGITQSPKYLFRKEGQNVTLSCEQNLNHDAMYWYRQDPGQGLRLIYYSQIVNDFQKGDIAEGYSVSREKKESFPLTVTSAQKNPTAFYLCASSSRGETQYFGPGTRLLVL.

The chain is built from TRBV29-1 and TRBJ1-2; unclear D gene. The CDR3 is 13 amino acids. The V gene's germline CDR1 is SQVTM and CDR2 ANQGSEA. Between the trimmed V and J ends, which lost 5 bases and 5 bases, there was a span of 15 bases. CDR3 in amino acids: CSVTESKPYGYTF. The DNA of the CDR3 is TGCAGCGTTACAGAGAGTAAACCTTATGGCTACACCTTC.

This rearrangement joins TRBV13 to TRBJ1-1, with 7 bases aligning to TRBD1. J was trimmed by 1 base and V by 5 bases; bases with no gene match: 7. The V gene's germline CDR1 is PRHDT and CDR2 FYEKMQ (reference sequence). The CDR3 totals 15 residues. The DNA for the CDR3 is TGTGCCAGCAGCCGAGACAGGGTGGGGAACACTGAAGCTTTCTTT. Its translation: CASSRDRVGNTEAFF.